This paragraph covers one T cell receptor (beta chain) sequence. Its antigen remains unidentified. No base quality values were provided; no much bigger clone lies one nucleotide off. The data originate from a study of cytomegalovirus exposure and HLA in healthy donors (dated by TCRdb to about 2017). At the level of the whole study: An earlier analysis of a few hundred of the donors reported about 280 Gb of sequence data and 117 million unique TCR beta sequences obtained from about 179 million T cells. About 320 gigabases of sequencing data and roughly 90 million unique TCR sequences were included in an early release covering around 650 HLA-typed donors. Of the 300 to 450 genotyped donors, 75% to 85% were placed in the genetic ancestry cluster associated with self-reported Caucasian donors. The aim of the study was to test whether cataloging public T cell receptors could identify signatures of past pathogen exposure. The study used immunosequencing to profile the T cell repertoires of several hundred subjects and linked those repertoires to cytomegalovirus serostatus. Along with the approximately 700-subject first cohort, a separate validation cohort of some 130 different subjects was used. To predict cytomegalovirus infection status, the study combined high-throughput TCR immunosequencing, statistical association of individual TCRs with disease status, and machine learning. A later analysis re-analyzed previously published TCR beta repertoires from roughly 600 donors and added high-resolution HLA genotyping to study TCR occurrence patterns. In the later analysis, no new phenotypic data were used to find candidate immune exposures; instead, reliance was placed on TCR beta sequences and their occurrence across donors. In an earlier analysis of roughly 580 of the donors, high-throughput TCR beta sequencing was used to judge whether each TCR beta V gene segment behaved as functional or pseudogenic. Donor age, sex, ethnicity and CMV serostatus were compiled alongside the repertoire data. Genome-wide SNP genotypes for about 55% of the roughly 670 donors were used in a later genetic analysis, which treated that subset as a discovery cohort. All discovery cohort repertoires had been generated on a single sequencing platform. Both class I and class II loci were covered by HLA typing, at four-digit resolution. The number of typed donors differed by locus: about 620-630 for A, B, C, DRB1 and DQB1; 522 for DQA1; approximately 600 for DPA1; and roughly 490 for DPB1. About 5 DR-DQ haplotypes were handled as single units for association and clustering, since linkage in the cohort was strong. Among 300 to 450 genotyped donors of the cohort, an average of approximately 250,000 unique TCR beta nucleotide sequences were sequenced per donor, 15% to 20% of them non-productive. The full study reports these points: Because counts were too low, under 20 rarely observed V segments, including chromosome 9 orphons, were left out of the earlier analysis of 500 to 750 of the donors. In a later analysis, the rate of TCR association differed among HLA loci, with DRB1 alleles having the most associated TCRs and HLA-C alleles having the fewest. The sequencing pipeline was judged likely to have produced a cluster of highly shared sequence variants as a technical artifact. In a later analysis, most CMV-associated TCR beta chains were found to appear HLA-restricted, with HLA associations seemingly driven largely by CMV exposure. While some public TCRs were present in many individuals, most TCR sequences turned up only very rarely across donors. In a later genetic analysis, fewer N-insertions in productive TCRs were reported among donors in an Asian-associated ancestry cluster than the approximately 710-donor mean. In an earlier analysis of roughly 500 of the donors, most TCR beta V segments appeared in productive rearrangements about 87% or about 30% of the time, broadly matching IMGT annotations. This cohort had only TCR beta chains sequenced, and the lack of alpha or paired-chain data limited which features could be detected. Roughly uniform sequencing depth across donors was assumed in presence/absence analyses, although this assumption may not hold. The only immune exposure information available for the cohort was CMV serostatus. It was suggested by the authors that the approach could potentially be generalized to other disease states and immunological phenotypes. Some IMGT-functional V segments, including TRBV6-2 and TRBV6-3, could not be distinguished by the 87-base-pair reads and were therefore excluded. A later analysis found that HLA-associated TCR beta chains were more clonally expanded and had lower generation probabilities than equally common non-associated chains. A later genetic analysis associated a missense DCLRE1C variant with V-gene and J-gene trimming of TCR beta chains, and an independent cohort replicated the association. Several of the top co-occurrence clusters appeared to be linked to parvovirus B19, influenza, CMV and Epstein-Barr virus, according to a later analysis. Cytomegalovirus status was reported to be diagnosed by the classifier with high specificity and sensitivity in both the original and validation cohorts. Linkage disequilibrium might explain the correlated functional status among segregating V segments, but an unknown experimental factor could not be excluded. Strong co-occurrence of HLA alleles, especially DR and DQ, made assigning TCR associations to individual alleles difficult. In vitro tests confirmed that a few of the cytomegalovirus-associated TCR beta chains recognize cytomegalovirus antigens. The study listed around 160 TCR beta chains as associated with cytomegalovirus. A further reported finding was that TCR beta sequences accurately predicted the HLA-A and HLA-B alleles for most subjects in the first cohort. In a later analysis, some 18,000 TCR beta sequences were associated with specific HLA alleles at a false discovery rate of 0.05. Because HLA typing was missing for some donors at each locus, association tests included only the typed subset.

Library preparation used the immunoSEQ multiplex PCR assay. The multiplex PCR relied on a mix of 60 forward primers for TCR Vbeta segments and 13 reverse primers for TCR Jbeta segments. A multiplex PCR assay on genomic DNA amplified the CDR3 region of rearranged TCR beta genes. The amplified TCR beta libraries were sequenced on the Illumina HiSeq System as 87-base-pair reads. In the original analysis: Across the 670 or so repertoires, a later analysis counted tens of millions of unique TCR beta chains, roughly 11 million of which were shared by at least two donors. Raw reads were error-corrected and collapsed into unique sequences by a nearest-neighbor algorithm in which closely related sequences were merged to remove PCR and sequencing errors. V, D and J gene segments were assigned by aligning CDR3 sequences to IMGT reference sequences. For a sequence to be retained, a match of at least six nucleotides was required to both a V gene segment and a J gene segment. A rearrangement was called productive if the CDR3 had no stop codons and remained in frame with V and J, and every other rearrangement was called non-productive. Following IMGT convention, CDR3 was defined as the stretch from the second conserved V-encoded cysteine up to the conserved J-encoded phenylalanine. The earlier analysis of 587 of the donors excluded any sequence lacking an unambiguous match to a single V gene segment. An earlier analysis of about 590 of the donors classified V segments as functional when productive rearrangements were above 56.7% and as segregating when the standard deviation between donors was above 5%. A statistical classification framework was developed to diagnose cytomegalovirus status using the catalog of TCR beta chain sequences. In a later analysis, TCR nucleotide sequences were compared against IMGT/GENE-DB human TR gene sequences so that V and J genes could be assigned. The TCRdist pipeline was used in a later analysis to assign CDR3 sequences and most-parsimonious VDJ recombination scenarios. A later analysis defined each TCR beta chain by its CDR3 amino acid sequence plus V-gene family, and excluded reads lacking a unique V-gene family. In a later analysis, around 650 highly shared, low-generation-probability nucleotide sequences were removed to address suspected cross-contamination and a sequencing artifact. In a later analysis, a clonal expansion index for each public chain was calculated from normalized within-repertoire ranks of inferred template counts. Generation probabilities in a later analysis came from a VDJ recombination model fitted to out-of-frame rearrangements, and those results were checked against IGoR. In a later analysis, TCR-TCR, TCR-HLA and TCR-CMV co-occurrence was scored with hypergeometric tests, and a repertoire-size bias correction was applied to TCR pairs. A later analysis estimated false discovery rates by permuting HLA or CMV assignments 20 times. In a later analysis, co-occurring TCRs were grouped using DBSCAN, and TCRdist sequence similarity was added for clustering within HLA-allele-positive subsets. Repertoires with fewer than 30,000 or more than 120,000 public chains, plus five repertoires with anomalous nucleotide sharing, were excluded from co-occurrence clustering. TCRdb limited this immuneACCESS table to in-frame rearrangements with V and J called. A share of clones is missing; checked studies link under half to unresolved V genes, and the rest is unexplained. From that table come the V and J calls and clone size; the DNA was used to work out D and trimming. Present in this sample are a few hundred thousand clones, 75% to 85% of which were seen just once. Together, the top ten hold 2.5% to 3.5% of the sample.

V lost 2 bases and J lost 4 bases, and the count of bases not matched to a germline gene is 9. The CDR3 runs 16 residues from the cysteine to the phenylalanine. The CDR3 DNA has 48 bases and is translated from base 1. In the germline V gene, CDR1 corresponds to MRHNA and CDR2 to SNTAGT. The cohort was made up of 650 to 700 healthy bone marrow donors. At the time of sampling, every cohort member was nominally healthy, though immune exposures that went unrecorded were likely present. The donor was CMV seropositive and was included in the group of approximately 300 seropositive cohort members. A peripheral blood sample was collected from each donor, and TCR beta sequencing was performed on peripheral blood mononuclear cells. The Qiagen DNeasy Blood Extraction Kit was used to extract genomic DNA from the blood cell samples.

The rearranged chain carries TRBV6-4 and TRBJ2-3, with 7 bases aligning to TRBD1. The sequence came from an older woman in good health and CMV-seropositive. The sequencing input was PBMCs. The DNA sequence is TGTGCCAGCAGTGACCTGGGGACAGCCAGCTCAGATACGCAGTATTTT. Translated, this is CASSDLGTASSDTQYF.